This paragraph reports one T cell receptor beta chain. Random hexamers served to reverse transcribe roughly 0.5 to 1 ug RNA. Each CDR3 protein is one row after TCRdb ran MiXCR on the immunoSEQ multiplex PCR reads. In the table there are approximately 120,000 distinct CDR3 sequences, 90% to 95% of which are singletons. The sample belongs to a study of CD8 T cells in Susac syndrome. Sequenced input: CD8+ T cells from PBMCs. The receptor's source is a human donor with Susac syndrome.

CDR3 in DNA: TGTGCCACCAGCAGTGAATTTCGGCCCGGGGAGCTGTTTTTT. Its protein product is CATSSEFRPGELFF. This chain uses TRBV15 with TRBJ2-2; D is uncertain. Germline-derived CDR1 and CDR2 are LNHNV and YYDKDF (reference sequence). This CDR3 is 14 amino acids long. Trimming removed 3 bases from V and 6 bases from J, with 11 bases in between.